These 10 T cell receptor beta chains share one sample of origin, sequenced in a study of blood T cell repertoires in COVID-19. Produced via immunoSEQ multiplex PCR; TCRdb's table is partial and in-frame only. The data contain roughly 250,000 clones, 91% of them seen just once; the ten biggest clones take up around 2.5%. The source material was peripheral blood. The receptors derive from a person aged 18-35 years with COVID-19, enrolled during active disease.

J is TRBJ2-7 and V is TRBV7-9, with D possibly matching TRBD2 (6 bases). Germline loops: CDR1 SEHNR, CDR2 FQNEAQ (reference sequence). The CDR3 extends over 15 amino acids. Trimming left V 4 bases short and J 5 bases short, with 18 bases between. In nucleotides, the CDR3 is TGTGCCAGCAGCTCTAGGGCCGGGGGTTCTAACGAGCAGTACTTC. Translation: CASSSRAGGSNEQYF.

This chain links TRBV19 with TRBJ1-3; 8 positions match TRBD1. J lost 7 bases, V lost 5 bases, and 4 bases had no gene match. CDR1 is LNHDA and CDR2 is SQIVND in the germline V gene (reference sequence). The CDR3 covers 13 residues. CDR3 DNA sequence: TGTGCCAGTAGTGCAGGGGGCGTGAACACCATATATTTT. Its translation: CASSAGGVNTIYF.

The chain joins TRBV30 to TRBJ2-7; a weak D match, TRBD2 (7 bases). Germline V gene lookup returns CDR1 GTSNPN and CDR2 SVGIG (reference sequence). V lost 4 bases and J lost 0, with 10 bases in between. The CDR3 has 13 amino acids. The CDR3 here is CAWTGGASYEQYF. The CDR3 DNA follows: TGTGCCTGGACGGGGGGCGCCTCCTACGAGCAGTACTTC.

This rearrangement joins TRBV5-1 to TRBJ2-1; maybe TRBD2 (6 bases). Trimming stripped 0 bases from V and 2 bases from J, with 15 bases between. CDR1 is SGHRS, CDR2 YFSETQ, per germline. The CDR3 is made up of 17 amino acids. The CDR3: CASSLGGAGRTYNEQFF. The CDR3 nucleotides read TGCGCCAGCAGCTTGGGTGGTGCGGGAAGAACCTACAATGAGCAGTTCTTC.

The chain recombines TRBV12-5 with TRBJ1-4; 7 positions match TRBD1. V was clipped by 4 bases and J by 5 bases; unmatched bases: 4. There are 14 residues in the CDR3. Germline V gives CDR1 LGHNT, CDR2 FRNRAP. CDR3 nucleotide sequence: TGTGCTAGTGGTTGGTCGGGACAGAATGAAAAACTGTTTTTT. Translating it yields CASGWSGQNEKLFF.

The DNA of the CDR3 is TGTGCCAGCATCCCCAGCGGGAGGGCGAACACCGGGGAGCTGTTTTTT. Residues: CASIPSGRANTGELFF. The chain has TRBV2 and TRBJ2-2; 10 bases are a match to TRBD2. Germline-derived CDR1 and CDR2 are SNHLY and FYNNEI. CDR3 length: 16 amino acids. V dropped 7 bases and J dropped 0; count of bases not matched to a gene: 5.

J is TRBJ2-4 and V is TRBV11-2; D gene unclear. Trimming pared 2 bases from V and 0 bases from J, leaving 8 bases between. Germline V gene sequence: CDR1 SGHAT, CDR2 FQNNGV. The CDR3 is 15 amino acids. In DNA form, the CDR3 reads TGTGCCAGCAGCTTACAAACGGGAGCCAAAAACATTCAGTACTTC. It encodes CASSLQTGAKNIQYF.

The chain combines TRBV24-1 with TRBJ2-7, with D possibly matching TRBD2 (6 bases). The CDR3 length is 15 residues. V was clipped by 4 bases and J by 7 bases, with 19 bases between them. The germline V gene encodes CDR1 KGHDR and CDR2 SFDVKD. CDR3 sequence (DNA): TGTGCCACCAGTGACTCCCGGGAGCCATCGGGGGAGCAGTACTTC. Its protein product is CATSDSREPSGEQYF.

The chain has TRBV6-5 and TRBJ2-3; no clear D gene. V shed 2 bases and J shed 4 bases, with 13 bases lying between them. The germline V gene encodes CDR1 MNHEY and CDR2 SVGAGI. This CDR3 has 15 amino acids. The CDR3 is CASSYNSFRADTQYF. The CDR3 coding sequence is TGTGCCAGCAGTTACAATAGTTTTCGGGCAGATACGCAGTATTTT.

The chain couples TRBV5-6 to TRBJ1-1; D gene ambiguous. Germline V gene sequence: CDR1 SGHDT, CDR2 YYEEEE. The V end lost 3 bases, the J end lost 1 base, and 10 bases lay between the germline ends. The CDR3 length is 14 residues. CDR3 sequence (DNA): TGTGCCAGCAGCTCTACCCGGGGGAACACTGAAGCTTTCTTT. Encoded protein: CASSSTRGNTEAFF.